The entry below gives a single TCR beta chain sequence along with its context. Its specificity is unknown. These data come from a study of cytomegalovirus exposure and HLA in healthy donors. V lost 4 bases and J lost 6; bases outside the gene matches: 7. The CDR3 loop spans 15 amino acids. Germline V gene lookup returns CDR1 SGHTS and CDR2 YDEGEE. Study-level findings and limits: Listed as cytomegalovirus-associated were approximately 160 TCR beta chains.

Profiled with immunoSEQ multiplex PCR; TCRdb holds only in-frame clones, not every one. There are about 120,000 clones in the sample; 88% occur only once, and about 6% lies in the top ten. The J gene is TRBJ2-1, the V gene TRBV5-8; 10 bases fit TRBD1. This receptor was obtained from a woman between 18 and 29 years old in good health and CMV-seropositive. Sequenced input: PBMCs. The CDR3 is CASSLDRGPSNEQFF. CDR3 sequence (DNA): TGTGCCAGCAGCCTCGACAGGGGGCCCTCCAATGAGCAGTTCTTC.